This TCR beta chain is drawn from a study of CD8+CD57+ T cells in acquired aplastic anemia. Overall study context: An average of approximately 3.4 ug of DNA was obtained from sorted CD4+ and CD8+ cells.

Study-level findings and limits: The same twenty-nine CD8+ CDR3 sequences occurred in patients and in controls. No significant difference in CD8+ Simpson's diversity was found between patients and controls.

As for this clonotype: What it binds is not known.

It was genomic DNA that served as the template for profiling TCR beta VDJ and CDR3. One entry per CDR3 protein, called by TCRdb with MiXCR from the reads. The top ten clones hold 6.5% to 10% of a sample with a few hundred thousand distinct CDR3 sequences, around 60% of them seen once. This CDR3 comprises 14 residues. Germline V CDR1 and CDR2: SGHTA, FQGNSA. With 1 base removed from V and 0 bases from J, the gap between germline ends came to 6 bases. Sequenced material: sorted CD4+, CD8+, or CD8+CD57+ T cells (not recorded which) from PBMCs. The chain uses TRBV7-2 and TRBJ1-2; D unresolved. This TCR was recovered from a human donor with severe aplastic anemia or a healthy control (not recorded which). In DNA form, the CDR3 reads TGTGCCAGCAGCTTAGACGGTGCTAACTATGGCTACACCTTC. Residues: CASSLDGANYGYTF. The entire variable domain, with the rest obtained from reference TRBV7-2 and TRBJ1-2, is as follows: GAGVSQSPSNKVTEKGKDVELRCDPISGHTALYWYRQSLGQGLEFLIYFQGNSAPDKSGLPSDRFSAERTGGSVSTLTIQRTQQEDSAVYLCASSLDGANYGYTFGSGTRLTVV.